Presented here are 14 T cell receptor beta chains from one specimen sequenced in a study of CD8+ T cells in alopecia areata listed by TCRdb under 2018. Library preparation employed the immunoSEQ multiplex PCR assay. RNA was extracted from all samples and reverse transcribed into cDNA as template for TCR sequencing. The source is immuneACCESS, and TCRdb retained only in-frame sequences with V and J called. Part of the clones is not carried over; for the studies checked, unresolved V genes explain less than half of this, and the remainder is unexplained. Here the sample has 150,000 or so clones; approximately 87% occur a single time. Of the sample, over 12% falls within the top ten clones. What this sample's time point label stands for: baseline before oral tofacitinib. This sample comprised CD8+ T cells sorted from blood, obtained at week 0. Receptors originate from a human donor with alopecia areata.

This clone was observed once. The chain couples TRBV29-1 to TRBJ2-7; 11 nucleotides align to TRBD1. The CDR3 covers 13 residues. The V segment lost 7 bases and the J segment 5 bases; nucleotides outside the gene matches: 7. The germline gives CDR1 SQVTM, CDR2 ANQGSEA. For the CDR3, the DNA is TGCAGCGGGACAGGGGGCACTTGGAACGAGCAGTACTTC. Protein product: CSGTGGTWNEQYF.

V and J are TRBV5-6 and TRBJ1-1; TRBD1 matches 10 bases. Germline V CDR1 and CDR2: SGHDT, YYEEEE. V shed 2 bases and J 0 bases; nucleotides not matched to a gene: 7. CDR3 size: 17 residues. This CDR3 is CASSFDRGLMLNTEAFF. The CDR3 nucleotides are TGTGCCAGCAGCTTCGACAGGGGGCTTATGCTGAACACTGAAGCTTTCTTT.

This clone was observed once. The V and J genes are TRBV6-6 and TRBJ2-7; D tentatively fits TRBD1 or TRBD2 (5 bases each). V lost 2 bases to trimming and J lost 0 bases, with 11 bases between them. Germline loops: CDR1 MNHNY, CDR2 SVGAGI (reference sequence). CDR3 length: 15 amino acids. This CDR3 is CASSYGDPNSYEQYF. CDR3 nucleotides: TGTGCCAGCAGTTACGGGGACCCCAACTCCTACGAGCAGTACTTC.

This clone was recorded only once. V usage is TRBV27 and J usage is TRBJ2-7, with D hard to call. Trimming removed 8 bases from V and 3 bases from J, with 14 bases in between. Per germline, CDR1 MNHEY and CDR2 SMNVEV (reference sequence). The CDR3 is 13 amino acids. The CDR3 loop reads CASAQGLRYEQYF. The CDR3 DNA follows: TGTGCCAGCGCCCAAGGCCTGCGCTACGAGCAGTACTTC.

The CDR3 nucleotides are TGTGCCAGCAGCCAAGTGAGGGGTTACGAACTCGAGCAGTTCTTC. Translating it yields CASSQVRGYELEQFF. This chain links TRBV14 with TRBJ2-1; D assignment may be TRBD1 or TRBD2 (5 bases each). The CDR3 totals 15 residues. The germline gives CDR1 SGHDN, CDR2 FVKESK. V lost 1 base, J lost 10 bases, and 17 bases lay in between.

The chain combines TRBV29-1 with TRBJ1-1; 11 bases fit TRBD1. This CDR3 comprises 15 residues. V shed 5 bases and J 0 bases; nucleotides not matched to a gene: 5. Germline values: CDR1 SQVTM, CDR2 ANQGSEA. The DNA for the CDR3 is TGCAGCGTTCCGGGGACAGGGGGAGTGAACACTGAAGCTTTCTTT. This gives the protein CSVPGTGGVNTEAFF.

The genes are TRBV4-1 and TRBJ2-2, with D unresolved. Trimming cost V 6 bases and J 5 bases, with 7 bases left between them. Looked up from germline, CDR1 is MGHRA and CDR2 is YSYEKL. The length of the CDR3 is 12 residues. CDR3 DNA sequence: TGCGCCAGCAGTCACAGTACCGGGGAGCTGTTTTTT. Translation gives CASSHSTGELFF.

This chain connects TRBV19 to TRBJ2-7; tentative D call: TRBD1 (5 bases). Trimming removed 1 base from V and 3 bases from J, with 13 bases in between. Germline CDR1 is LNHDA and CDR2 is SQIVND (reference sequence). The CDR3 consists of 15 residues. CDR3 nucleotide sequence: TGTGCCAGTAGTATAGGGTACGGAACAGGCTACGAGCAGTACTTC. It yields the protein CASSIGYGTGYEQYF.

The genes are TRBV6-5 and TRBJ2-7; D not resolved. V lost 0 bases and J lost 5, with 8 bases in between. Per germline, CDR1 MNHEY and CDR2 SVGAGI. CDR3 length: 13 residues. This chain's CDR3 is CASSYSSTNEQYF. The CDR3 nucleotides are TGTGCCAGCAGTTACTCGAGTACGAACGAGCAGTACTTC.

V usage is TRBV6-6 and J usage is TRBJ2-7; D may be TRBD1 (6 bases). The V gene's germline CDR1 is MNHNY and CDR2 SVGAGI (reference sequence). V was clipped by 4 bases and J by 2 bases, with 12 bases between them. The length of the CDR3 is 14 residues. The CDR3: CASSSPGQTYEQYF. The DNA for the CDR3 is TGTGCCAGCAGTTCTCCGGGACAAACCTACGAGCAGTACTTC.

The chain uses TRBV27 and TRBJ2-1; 9 bases map to TRBD2. Per the germline V gene, CDR1 is MNHEY and CDR2 is SMNVEV (reference sequence). The J segment lost 4 bases and the V segment lost 5 bases, leaving 9 bases of the junction unmatched. This CDR3 is built from 16 residues. CDR3 residues: CASSPPFAGGYNEQFF. CDR3 DNA: TGTGCCAGCAGTCCTCCTTTCGCGGGAGGGTACAATGAGCAGTTCTTC.

This clone has a single count. The chain has TRBV29-1 and TRBJ2-7; either TRBD1 or TRBD2 may fit D (7 bases each). This CDR3 is built from 13 residues. Per the germline V gene, CDR1 is SQVTM and CDR2 is ANQGSEA. Deletions cut 7 bases from V and 3 bases from J, with 16 bases between. The CDR3 is CSAEGASGYEQYF. The CDR3 DNA follows: TGCAGCGCAGAGGGGGCTAGCGGCTACGAGCAGTACTTC.

The chain joins TRBV7-9 to TRBJ2-1, with 12 bases that match TRBD2. CDR3 length equals 18 residues. Germline V CDR1 and CDR2: SEHNR, FQNEAQ (reference sequence). Unmatched junction bases numbered 11, after V lost 4 bases and J lost 4 bases. The CDR3 DNA reads as TGTGCCAGCAGCTCGGTGTGGACTAGCGGGGAGAGGTACAATGAGCAGTTCTTC. It yields the protein CASSSVWTSGERYNEQFF.

The rearrangement joins TRBV19 to TRBJ2-1; no clear D. Germline V lookup: CDR1 LNHDA, CDR2 SQIVND (reference sequence). The germline V and J ends were trimmed by 1 base and 2 bases, with 9 bases remaining between them. The CDR3 loop spans 15 amino acids. The CDR3 spells CASSIANLPYNEQFF. The DNA for the CDR3 is TGTGCCAGTAGTATAGCAAACCTCCCCTACAATGAGCAGTTCTTC.